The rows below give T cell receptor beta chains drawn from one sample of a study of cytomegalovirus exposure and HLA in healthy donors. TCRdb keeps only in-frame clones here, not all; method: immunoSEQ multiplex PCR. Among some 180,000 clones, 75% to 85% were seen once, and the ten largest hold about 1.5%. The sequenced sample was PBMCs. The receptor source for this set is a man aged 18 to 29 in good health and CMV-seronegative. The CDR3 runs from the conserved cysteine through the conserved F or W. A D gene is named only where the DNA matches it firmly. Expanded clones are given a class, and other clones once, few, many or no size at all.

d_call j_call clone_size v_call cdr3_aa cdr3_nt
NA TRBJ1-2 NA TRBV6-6 CASSYQEKTSYGYTF TGTGCCAGCAGTTATCAAGAAAAGACATCTTATGGCTACACCTTC
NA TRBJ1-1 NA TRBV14 CASSQAGRGNTEAFF TGTGCCAGCAGCCAAGCAGGCAGGGGAAACACTGAAGCTTTCTTT
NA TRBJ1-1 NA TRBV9 CASSPSGQPNTEAFF TGTGCCAGCAGCCCATCGGGACAACCGAACACTGAAGCTTTCTTT
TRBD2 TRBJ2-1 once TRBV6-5 CASSRLAGLYNEQFF TGTGCCAGCAGCCGTCTAGCGGGTTTATACAATGAGCAGTTCTTC
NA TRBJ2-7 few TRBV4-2 CASSQAELASTEQYF TGTGCCAGCAGCCAAGCTGAGCTAGCGTCGACAGAGCAGTACTTC
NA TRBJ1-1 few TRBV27 CASSFMTNTEAFF TGTGCCAGCAGTTTTATGACAAACACTGAAGCTTTCTTT
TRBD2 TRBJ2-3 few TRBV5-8 CASSPRTSGRTDTQYF TGTGCCAGCAGCCCGAGGACTAGCGGGAGGACAGATACGCAGTATTTT
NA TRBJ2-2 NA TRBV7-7 CASSPARAGISGELFF TGTGCTAGCAGCCCGGCCCGGGCAGGGATTAGCGGGGAGCTGTTTTTT
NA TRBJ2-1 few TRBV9 CASSVEWSGGSEGNEQFF TGTGCCAGCAGCGTAGAGTGGTCAGGGGGTTCGGAGGGCAATGAGCAGTTCTTC
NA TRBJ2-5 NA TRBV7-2 CASSSGGRARETQYF TGTGCCAGCAGCTCAGGAGGGCGGGCCCGAGAGACCCAGTACTTC
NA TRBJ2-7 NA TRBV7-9 CSSSLEERGYYEQYF TGTTCCAGCAGCTTAGAAGAACGCGGATACTACGAGCAGTACTTC
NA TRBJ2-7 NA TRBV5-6 CASSPGLAFTSRYEQYF TGTGCCAGCAGCCCGGGACTCGCCTTTACTTCGAGATACGAGCAGTACTTC
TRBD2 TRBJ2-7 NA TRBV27 CASSLFSGSGLAAEQYF TGTGCCAGCAGTTTATTTTCCGGATCGGGACTAGCCGCCGAGCAGTACTTC
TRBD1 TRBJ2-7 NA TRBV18 CASSLGVGSDRGEEQYF TGTGCCAGCTCACTAGGGGTTGGGTCGGACAGGGGTGAAGAGCAGTACTTC
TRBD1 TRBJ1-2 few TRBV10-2 CASRGTAWRGYTF TGCGCCAGCAGAGGGACAGCTTGGAGAGGCTACACCTTC
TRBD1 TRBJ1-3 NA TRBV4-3 CASSQQTGAGNTIYF TGCGCCAGCAGCCAGCAGACAGGGGCTGGAAACACCATATATTTT
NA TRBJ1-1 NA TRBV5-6 CASSPPRGRRTEAFF TGTGCCAGCAGCCCCCCACGAGGGAGGAGAACTGAAGCTTTCTTT
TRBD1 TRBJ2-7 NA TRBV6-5 CASSYSWTGNEQYF TGTGCCAGCAGTTACTCCTGGACAGGGAACGAGCAGTACTTC
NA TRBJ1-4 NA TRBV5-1 CASSWPTKSATNEKLFF TGCGCCAGCAGCTGGCCAACTAAGAGTGCAACTAATGAAAAACTGTTTTTT
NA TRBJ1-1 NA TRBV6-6 CASSYWTGTRGCEAFF TGTGCCAGCAGTTACTGGACCGGGACTCGGGGCTGTGAAGCTTTCTTT
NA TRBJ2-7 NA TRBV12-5 CASGLYDGLEQYF TGTGCTAGTGGTTTGTACGACGGACTCGAGCAGTACTTC
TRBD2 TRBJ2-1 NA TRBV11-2 CASSSSGRIVNEQFF TGTGCCAGCAGCTCAAGCGGGAGGATAGTGAATGAGCAGTTCTTC
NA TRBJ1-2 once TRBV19 CASRTGRNGYTF TGTGCCAGTAGAACAGGACGTAATGGCTACACCTTC
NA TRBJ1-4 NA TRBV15 CATSRDSWRGTTANEKLFF TGTGCCACCAGCAGGGACTCTTGGCGGGGAACCACGGCTAATGAAAAACTGTTTTTT
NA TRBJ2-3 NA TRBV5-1 CASGQRPTDTQYF TGCGCCAGCGGGCAACGGCCCACAGATACGCAGTATTTT
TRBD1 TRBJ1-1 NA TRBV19 CASSNPGQGRNTEAFF TGTGCCAGTAGTAATCCGGGACAGGGTAGAAACACTGAAGCTTTCTTT
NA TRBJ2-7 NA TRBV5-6 CASSSQGYPPYEQYF TGTGCCAGCAGCTCGCAGGGTTATCCCCCCTACGAGCAGTACTTC
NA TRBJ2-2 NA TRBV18 CASSPRASANTGELFF TGTGCCAGCTCACCTCGAGCCTCGGCGAACACCGGGGAGCTGTTTTTT
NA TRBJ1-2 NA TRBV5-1 CASSAGGTNYGYTF TGCGCCAGCAGCGCCGGGGGGACTAACTATGGCTACACCTTC
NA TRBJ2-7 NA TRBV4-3 CASSRDAALGGEQYF TGCGCCAGCAGCCGGGATGCCGCTTTGGGGGGCGAGCAGTACTTC
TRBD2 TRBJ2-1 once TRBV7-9 CASSLWGRASGNNEQFF TGTGCCAGCAGCTTGTGGGGGCGGGCTAGCGGGAACAATGAGCAGTTCTTC
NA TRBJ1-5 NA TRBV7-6 CASSLGGPEGFAQHF TGTGCCAGCAGCTTAGGGGGACCGGAGGGTTTTGCCCAGCATTTT
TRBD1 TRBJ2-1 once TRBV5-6 CASSFQTGTVYNEQFF TGTGCCAGCAGCTTCCAAACCGGGACAGTATACAATGAGCAGTTCTTC
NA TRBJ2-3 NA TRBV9 CASSVGGYGDTQYF TGTGCCAGCAGCGTAGGAGGGTATGGAGATACGCAGTATTTT
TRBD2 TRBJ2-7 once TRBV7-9 CSSSLELAGARNEQYF TGTTCCAGCAGCTTAGAACTAGCGGGAGCAAGGAACGAGCAGTACTTC
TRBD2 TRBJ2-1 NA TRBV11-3 CASSLGRLAGSNEQFF TGTGCCAGCAGCTTAGGGAGACTAGCGGGTTCCAATGAGCAGTTCTTC
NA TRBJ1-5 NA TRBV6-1 CASGRDQPQHF TGTGCCAGCGGCAGGGATCAGCCCCAGCATTTT
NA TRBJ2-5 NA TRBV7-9 CASSPGGNGETQYF TGTGCCAGCAGCCCGGGGGGCAACGGCGAGACCCAGTACTTC
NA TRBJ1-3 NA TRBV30 CAWSVSKSGNTIYF TGTGCCTGGAGTGTCAGTAAATCTGGAAACACCATATATTTT
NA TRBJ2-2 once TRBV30 CAWRGGANTGELFF TGTGCCTGGAGAGGGGGGGCGAACACCGGGGAGCTGTTTTTT
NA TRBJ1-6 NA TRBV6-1 CASSERGSPLHF TGTGCCAGCAGTGAAAGGGGTTCACCCCTCCACTTT
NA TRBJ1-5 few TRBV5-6 CASSLRGPRSNQPQHF TGTGCCAGCAGCTTGAGAGGGCCGAGGAGCAATCAGCCCCAGCATTTT
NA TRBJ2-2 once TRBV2 CASSEGVVNTGELFF TGTGCCAGCAGTGAAGGTGTAGTAAACACCGGGGAGCTGTTTTTT
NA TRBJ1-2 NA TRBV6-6 CASSYAREGYGYTF TGTGCCAGCAGTTACGCCAGGGAGGGCTATGGCTACACCTTC
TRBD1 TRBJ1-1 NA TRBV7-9 CASSSGTGRGYTEAFF TGTGCCAGCAGCTCGGGGACAGGGCGAGGGTACACTGAAGCTTTCTTT
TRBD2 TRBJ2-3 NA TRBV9 CASSVQPAGGPDTQYF TGTGCCAGCAGCGTCCAGCCCGCGGGGGGGCCAGATACGCAGTATTTT
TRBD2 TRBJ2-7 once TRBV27 CASSSSLAGGYEQYF TGTGCCAGCAGTTCGAGCCTAGCGGGAGGCTACGAGCAGTACTTC
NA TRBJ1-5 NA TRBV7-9 CASSLDLLQPQHF TGTGCCAGCAGCTTAGATCTCTTGCAGCCCCAGCATTTT
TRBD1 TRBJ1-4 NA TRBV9 CASSVEGAYQEKLFF TGTGCCAGCAGCGTAGAGGGGGCCTATCAAGAAAAACTGTTTTTT
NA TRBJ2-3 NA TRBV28 CASSLWGGRTDTQYF TGTGCCAGCAGTTTATGGGGGGGACGCACAGATACGCAGTATTTT
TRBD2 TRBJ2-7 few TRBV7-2 CASSFTLAGQTGEQYF TGTGCCAGCAGCTTTACGCTAGCGGGCCAAACGGGGGAGCAGTACTTC
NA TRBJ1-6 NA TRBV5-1 CASSLGAGSPLHF TGCGCCAGCAGCCTGGGGGCTGGTTCACCCCTCCACTTT
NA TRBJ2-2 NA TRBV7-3 CASSLNSRVAELTGELFF TGTGCCAGCAGCTTAAATTCGAGGGTAGCGGAACTCACCGGGGAGCTGTTTTTT